These 10 T cell receptor beta chains were sequenced from one sample in a study of T cell repertoires in cytomegalovirus infection. TCRdb re-called the reads through MiXCR, storing one row per CDR3 protein. The repertoire consists of around 450,000 distinct CDR3 sequences, with approximately 10% occurring once and the leading ten covering roughly 10%. The sample comprised PBMCs. These receptors were collected from a human donor in good health (CMV status not recorded). Some clones in this sample may be carry-over from other donors' samples.

The chain is built from TRBV2 and TRBJ2-1, with TRBD2 matching over 14 bases. CDR1 is SNHLY and CDR2 is FYNNEI in the germline V gene. V was clipped by 7 bases and J by 9 bases; unmatched bases: 5. This CDR3 is built from 14 residues. The CDR3 DNA follows: TGTGCCAGCATGGGGACTAGCGGGAGCGTTGAGCAGTTCTTC. As protein: CASMGTSGSVEQFF.

V usage is TRBV10-3 and J usage is TRBJ1-2; tentatively, D is TRBD1 (5 bases). Germline V gene data show CDR1 as ENHRY and CDR2 as SYGVKD. V was trimmed by 10 bases and J by 8 bases, leaving 17 bases between them. This CDR3 spans 12 amino acids. This CDR3 is CATTPGTKGYTF. CDR3 nucleotides: TGTGCCACCACCCCGGGGACCAAAGGCTACACCTTC.

This clonotype was seen many times. V is TRBV7-7 and J is TRBJ2-1; D call uncertain. Germline lookup yields CDR1 SSHAT and CDR2 FNYEAQ (reference sequence). There are 15 residues in the CDR3. Trimming took off 3 bases at V and 0 bases at J, with 9 bases between the two ends. The DNA for the CDR3 is TGTGCCAGCAGCTTGCACAGCAGCTCCTACAATGAGCAGTTCTTC. It specifies CASSLHSSSYNEQFF.

This clonotype was recorded at least ten times. The chain combines TRBV11-2 with TRBJ1-6; D remains ambiguous. CDR1 is SGHAT, CDR2 FQNNGV, per germline. V lost 5 bases to trimming and J lost 0 bases, with 11 bases between them. The CDR3 spans 16 residues. In DNA, the CDR3 is TGTGCCAGCAGCCTCGACGGTAGCTCCTATAATTCACCCCTCCACTTT. Translated, it gives CASSLDGSSYNSPLHF.

The gene calls are TRBV5-4 and TRBJ1-3; 9 bases line up with TRBD1. The V gene end was trimmed by 4 bases and the J gene end by 4 bases; junction bases not matched to a gene: 9. Germline CDR1 SGHNT, CDR2 YYREEE (reference sequence). The CDR3 sequence is 16 residues long. CDR3 residues: CASSPRNRGPGNTIYF. The DNA for the CDR3 is TGTGCCAGCAGCCCCAGGAACAGGGGGCCAGGAAACACCATATATTTT.

This clonotype has at least ten counts. The chain is built from TRBV7-2 and TRBJ2-4; D tentatively fits TRBD1 or TRBD2 (6 bases each). CDR1 SGHTA and CDR2 FQGNSA come from the germline V gene. V dropped 1 base and J dropped 3 bases, with 22 bases sitting between them. The CDR3 covers 19 residues. The CDR3 nucleotides are TGTGCCAGCAGCTTAGGGGGCCCACTAGCCCAAGGGGGCAAAAACATTCAGTACTTC. This gives the protein CASSLGGPLAQGGKNIQYF.

This clonotype was recorded at least ten times. The J gene is TRBJ2-1, the V gene TRBV11-3, with 9 bases fitting TRBD1. The CDR3 extends over 15 amino acids. Germline V CDR1 and CDR2: SGHNT, YENEEA. With 2 bases clipped from V and 7 bases from J, the junction kept 6 bases outside the gene matches. The CDR3 sequence: CASSLIGTGSNEQFF. In DNA form, the CDR3 reads TGTGCCAGCAGCTTAATCGGGACAGGGTCAAATGAGCAGTTCTTC.

This clonotype came up many times. The chain employs TRBV6-1 and TRBJ2-5, with a tentative D call TRBD2 (5 bases). Germline loops: CDR1 MNHNS, CDR2 SASEGT. The V end lost 1 base, the J end lost 5 bases, and 11 bases lay between the germline ends. CDR3 length: 14 amino acids. CDR3 region: CASSEVIGEETQYF. The CDR3 DNA reads as TGTGCCAGCAGTGAAGTTATCGGGGAGGAGACCCAGTACTTC.

In its sample, this clonotype was seen a few times. The chain has TRBV2 and TRBJ1-5; TRBD1 might be the D (5 bases). Trimming stripped 7 bases from V and 5 bases from J, with 12 bases between. CDR3 length equals 13 residues. The V gene's germline CDR1 is SNHLY and CDR2 FYNNEI. The CDR3 protein is CASTDSRDQPQHF. The DNA for the CDR3 is TGTGCCAGCACCGACAGCCGGGATCAGCCCCAGCATTTT.

The rearrangement joins TRBV29-1 to TRBJ2-1; 16 bases agree with TRBD2. Germline V CDR1 and CDR2: SQVTM, ANQGSEA. The CDR3 sequence is 16 residues long. Losses at the gene ends were 4 bases for V and 4 bases for J; bases not matched to a gene: 4. CDR3 nucleotides: TGCAGCGTTGGGGGGACTAGCGGGGGGGCATACAATGAGCAGTTCTTC. Translating gives CSVGGTSGGAYNEQFF.